This T cell receptor beta chain appears in the sequencing data of a study of T cells in Graves' hyperthyroidism and ophthalmopathy. Study-level results: From stable hyperthyroidism, ophthalmopathy was set apart by a 13 V-J model.

With regard to this clonotype: The target antigen is unknown.

RNA transcripts provided the source from which TCR beta CDR3 regions were amplified. A first-round RT-PCR of the TCR CDR3 used the HTBI primer set. TCRdb passed the multiplex PCR reads through MiXCR, listing each CDR3 protein once. The table includes 450,000 to 700,000 distinct CDR3 sequences, about 43% detected once. The clonotype was recovered from a woman between 18 and 29 years old with Graves' hyperthyroidism. What was sequenced was peripheral blood or thyroid tissue (not recorded which).

CDR3 sequence reads: CASSSRDGSGTGELFF. The CDR3 bases are TGCGCCAGCAGCTCAAGGGACGGGAGTGGCACCGGGGAGCTGTTTTTT. The chain uses TRBV5-1 and TRBJ2-2, with TRBD2 as a possible D gene (6 bases). CDR3 length: 16 residues. Germline V gives CDR1 SGHRS, CDR2 YFSETQ. V lost 3 bases and J lost 4, with 16 bases in between.